Presented here are 17 T cell receptor beta chains from one specimen sequenced in a study of shared clonotypes between healthy human individuals. Clones were sequenced by immunoSEQ multiplex PCR, and TCRdb holds only the in-frame ones, with some missing. The sample consists of millions of clones, over 85% of them appearing once. The sequencing sample was made of naive CD4+ T cells from PBMCs. Subset defined: CD45RA+ positively selected. The receptors derive from a man in his late teens or twenties in good health. Some clones in this sample may be carry-over from other donors' samples.

To note about this clone: At the DNA level, this CDR3 is encoded by other sequences in the same sample as well. This chain joins TRBV7-8 and TRBJ1-1; no clear D gene. The CDR3 spans 13 residues. V gave up 5 bases and J gave up 0 bases, with 7 bases separating them. The germline gives CDR1 SGHVS, CDR2 FQNEAQ. Here the CDR3 DNA reads TGTGCCAGCAGCCCTCAGATGAACACTGAAGCTTTCTTT. Its translation is CASSPQMNTEAFF.

The rearrangement uses TRBV6-5 and TRBJ2-1, with D unresolved. V gave up 0 bases and J gave up 5 bases, with 5 bases separating them. Germline CDR1 MNHEY, CDR2 SVGAGI. The CDR3 runs 13 residues. The CDR3 is CASSYSWDNEQFF. CDR3 sequence (DNA): TGTGCCAGCAGTTACTCGTGGGACAATGAGCAGTTCTTC.

This rearrangement joins TRBV10-2 to TRBJ2-3; D may be TRBD1 (5 bases). This CDR3 is 14 amino acids long. Germline CDR1 WSHSY, CDR2 SAAADI. The V end was cut by 6 bases, the J end by 2 bases, with 12 bases between. CDR3 residues: CASRRQSLTDTQYF. CDR3 sequence (DNA): TGCGCCAGCAGAAGACAGTCGCTCACAGATACGCAGTATTTT.

This chain links TRBV5-1 with TRBJ2-1; D unclear. Trimming removed 5 bases from V and 7 bases from J, with 25 bases in between. The CDR3 extends over 17 amino acids. CDR1 and CDR2 (germline): SGHRS, YFSETQ. CDR3 in DNA: TGCGCCAGCAGGAGTGGAACCTTAGAAGCCAGACGTAATGAGCAGTTCTTC. Its protein product is CASRSGTLEARRNEQFF.

This chain connects TRBV6-1 to TRBJ2-3; the D gene is possibly TRBD1 (5 bases). V was trimmed by 6 bases and J by 3 bases, leaving 7 bases between them. CDR3 length equals 12 residues. CDR1 is MNHNS, CDR2 SASEGT, per germline. DNA for the CDR3: TGTGCCAGCAGGGCAGGGACAGATACGCAGTATTTT. As protein: CASRAGTDTQYF.

In the case of this clone: Other DNA sequences from this sample encode an identical CDR3 as well. The gene calls are TRBV5-1 and TRBJ1-5; 8 positions match TRBD1. Germline V gene data show CDR1 as SGHRS and CDR2 as YFSETQ. The CDR3 has 15 residues. The junction had 3 bases not matched to a gene; V was cut back by 2 bases and J by 2 bases. CDR3 in DNA: TGCGCCAGCAGCTTAGGACAGGGTGGCAATCAGCCCCAGCATTTT. This sequence encodes CASSLGQGGNQPQHF.

The genes are TRBV29-1 and TRBJ1-2; unclear D gene. V lost 6 bases and J 4 bases, leaving 12 bases between the germline ends. Per germline, CDR1 SQVTM and CDR2 ANQGSEA. This CDR3 has 12 amino acids. CDR3 sequence (DNA): TGCAGCGTGCCCACACCTGTCTATGGCTACACCTTC. It yields the protein CSVPTPVYGYTF.

The genes are TRBV28 and TRBJ1-1, with D perhaps TRBD1 (5 bases). Germline V gene lookup returns CDR1 MDHEN and CDR2 SYDVKM. Trimming took off 9 bases at V and 3 bases at J, with 20 bases between the two ends. The CDR3 has 15 residues. The CDR3 reads CASAGGEDGDTEAFF. In DNA, the CDR3 is TGTGCCAGTGCGGGAGGGGAAGATGGCGACACTGAAGCTTTCTTT.

The chain uses TRBV27 and TRBJ2-5; perhaps TRBD1 as D (5 bases). The CDR3 extends over 15 amino acids. The V end was cut by 5 bases, the J end by 7 bases, with 20 bases between. From germline, CDR1 is MNHEY and CDR2 SMNVEV (reference sequence). CDR3 coding DNA: TGTGCCAGCAGTCCTCCGGACACCCGGTCATTGACCCAGTACTTC. Its protein is CASSPPDTRSLTQYF.

Note on this clone: The identical CDR3 is also encoded by other nucleotide sequences in the sample. The chain combines TRBV18 with TRBJ2-3; 9 bases map to TRBD2. V lost 3 bases to trimming and J lost 3 bases; unmatched junction nucleotides: 1. Per germline, CDR1 KGHSH and CDR2 LQKENI. The CDR3 has 14 amino acids. Here the CDR3 DNA reads TGTGCCAGCTCACCCCTAGCGGGAACAGATACGCAGTATTTT. Amino acid sequence: CASSPLAGTDTQYF.

The chain couples TRBV2 to TRBJ1-4; D is possibly TRBD1 (5 bases). CDR3 size: 16 residues. Deletions cut 5 bases from V and 0 bases from J, with 13 bases between. The V gene's germline CDR1 is SNHLY and CDR2 FYNNEI. The CDR3 nucleotides are TGTGCCAGCAGTAAGCAGGGTATCGCAACTAATGAAAAACTGTTTTTT. Translated: CASSKQGIATNEKLFF.

The V call is TRBV2, the J call TRBJ2-5; 7 bases are shared with TRBD1. The CDR3 has 13 residues. Germline trimming cut 6 bases from V and 5 bases from J; bases unmatched to any gene: 6. Germline CDR1 is SNHLY and CDR2 is FYNNEI. The CDR3 sequence: CASRETGLETQYF. The CDR3 nucleotides read TGTGCCAGCAGAGAGACAGGGTTGGAGACCCAGTACTTC. The full variable domain, completed using reference TRBV2 and TRBJ2-5, is EPEVTQTPSHQVTQMGQEVILRCVPISNHLYFYWYRQILGQKVEFLVSFYNNEISEKSEIFDDQFSVERPDGSNFTLKIRSTKLEDSAMYFCASRETGLETQYFGPGTRLLVL.

This chain links TRBV29-1 with TRBJ2-1; D not resolved. The V and J ends lost 4 bases and 10 bases respectively, with 11 bases between them. The CDR3 is 11 amino acids. Germline CDR1 and CDR2: SQVTM and ANQGSEA. CDR3 sequence reads: CSVGDPKEQFF. CDR3 coding DNA: TGCAGCGTTGGAGACCCTAAAGAGCAGTTCTTC.

The chain couples TRBV10-1 to TRBJ2-3, with D maybe TRBD1 (5 bases). This CDR3 spans 14 amino acids. The ends were cut back, 4 bases at V and 4 bases at J, with 12 bases in the middle. CDR1 and CDR2 (germline): WNHNN, SYGVQD (reference sequence). The CDR3: CASSVLSRADTQYF. CDR3 DNA sequence: TGCGCCAGCAGTGTTCTTTCCAGGGCAGATACGCAGTATTTT.

The rearrangement joins TRBV21-1 to TRBJ2-7; the listed D gene, TRBD1, was not tested against the DNA. TRBV21-1 corresponds to a pseudogene. The CDR3 loop spans 12 amino acids. DNA of the CDR3: TGTGCCAGCAGCAAGACACCCTACGAGCAGTACTTC. Amino acids: CASSKTPYEQYF.

The chain links TRBV7-9 to TRBJ1-4, with TRBD1 matching over 8 bases. The J segment lost 8 bases and the V segment lost 2 bases, leaving 10 bases of the junction unmatched. Looked up from germline, CDR1 is SEHNR and CDR2 is FQNEAQ (reference sequence). The CDR3 runs 16 residues. The CDR3 spells CASSLRGDRPGEKLFF. The CDR3 DNA sequence: TGTGCCAGCAGCTTACGCGGGGACAGGCCGGGGGAAAAACTGTTTTTT.

The chain recombines TRBV29-1 with TRBJ2-3, with D uncertain. The CDR3 is made up of 12 amino acids. V lost 4 bases, J lost 0 bases, and 5 bases lay in between. Per germline, CDR1 SQVTM and CDR2 ANQGSEA. DNA for the CDR3: TGCAGCGTTGGGGCAAGCACAGATACGCAGTATTTT. Protein product: CSVGASTDTQYF.